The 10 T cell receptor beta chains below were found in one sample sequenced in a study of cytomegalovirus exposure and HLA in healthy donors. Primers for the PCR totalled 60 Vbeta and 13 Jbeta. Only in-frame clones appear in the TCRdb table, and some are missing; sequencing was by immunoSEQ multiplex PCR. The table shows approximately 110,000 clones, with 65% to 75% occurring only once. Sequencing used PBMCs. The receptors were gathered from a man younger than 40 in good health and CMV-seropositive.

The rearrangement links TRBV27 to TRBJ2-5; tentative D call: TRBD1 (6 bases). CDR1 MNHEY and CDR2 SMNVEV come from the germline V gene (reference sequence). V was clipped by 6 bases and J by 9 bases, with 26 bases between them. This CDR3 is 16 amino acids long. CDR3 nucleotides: TGTGCCAGCAGCCCCCGCAGGGGCTCACTTCACAGGGCCCAGTACTTC. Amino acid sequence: CASSPRRGSLHRAQYF.

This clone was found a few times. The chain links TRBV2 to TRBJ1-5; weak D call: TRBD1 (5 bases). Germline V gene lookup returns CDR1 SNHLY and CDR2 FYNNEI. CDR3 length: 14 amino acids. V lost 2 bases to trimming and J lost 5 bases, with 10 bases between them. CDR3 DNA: TGTGCCAGCAGTGAACAGGGCTCCGATCAGCCCCAGCATTTT. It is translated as CASSEQGSDQPQHF.

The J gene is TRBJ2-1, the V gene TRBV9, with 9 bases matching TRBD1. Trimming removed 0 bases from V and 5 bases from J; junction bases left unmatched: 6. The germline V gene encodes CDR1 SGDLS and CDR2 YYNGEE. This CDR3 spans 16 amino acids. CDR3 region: CASSVEVRTGDNEQFF. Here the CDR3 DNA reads TGTGCCAGCAGCGTAGAGGTCCGGACAGGGGACAATGAGCAGTTCTTC.

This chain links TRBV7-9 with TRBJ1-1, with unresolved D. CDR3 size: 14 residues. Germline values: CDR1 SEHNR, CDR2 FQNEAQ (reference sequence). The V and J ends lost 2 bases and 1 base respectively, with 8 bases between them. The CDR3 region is CASSLQVSNTEAFF. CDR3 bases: TGTGCCAGCAGCTTACAGGTTTCGAACACTGAAGCTTTCTTT. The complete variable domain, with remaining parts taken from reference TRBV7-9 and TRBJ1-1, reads DTGVSQNPRHKITKRGQNVTFRCDPISEHNRLYWYRQTLGQGPEFLTYFQNEAQLEKSRLLSDRFSAERPKGSFSTLEIQRTEQGDSAMYLCASSLQVSNTEAFFGQGTRLTVV.

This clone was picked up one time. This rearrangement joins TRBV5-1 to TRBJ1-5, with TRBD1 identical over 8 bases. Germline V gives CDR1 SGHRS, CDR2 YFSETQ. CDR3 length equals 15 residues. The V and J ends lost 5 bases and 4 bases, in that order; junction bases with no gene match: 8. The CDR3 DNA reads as TGCGCCAGCAGGCCGACAGGGGAGAGGAATCAGCCCCAGCATTTT. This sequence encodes CASRPTGERNQPQHF.

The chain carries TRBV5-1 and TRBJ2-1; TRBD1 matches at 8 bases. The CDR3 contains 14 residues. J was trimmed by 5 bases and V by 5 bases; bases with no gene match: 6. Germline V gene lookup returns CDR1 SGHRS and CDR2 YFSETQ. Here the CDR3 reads CASSGQGNNNEQFF. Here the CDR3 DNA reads TGCGCCAGCAGTGGACAGGGAAATAACAATGAGCAGTTCTTC.

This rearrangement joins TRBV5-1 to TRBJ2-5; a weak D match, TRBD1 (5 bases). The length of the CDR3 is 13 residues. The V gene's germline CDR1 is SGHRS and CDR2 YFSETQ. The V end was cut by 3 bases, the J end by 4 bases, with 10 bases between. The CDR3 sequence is CASSWGFGETQYF. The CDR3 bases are TGCGCCAGCAGCTGGGGCTTTGGAGAGACCCAGTACTTC.

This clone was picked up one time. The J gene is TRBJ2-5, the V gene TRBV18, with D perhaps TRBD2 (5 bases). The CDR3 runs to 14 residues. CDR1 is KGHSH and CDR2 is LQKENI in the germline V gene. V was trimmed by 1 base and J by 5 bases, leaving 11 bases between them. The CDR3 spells CASSPRVSGETQYF. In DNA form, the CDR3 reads TGTGCCAGCTCACCACGGGTATCGGGGGAGACCCAGTACTTC.

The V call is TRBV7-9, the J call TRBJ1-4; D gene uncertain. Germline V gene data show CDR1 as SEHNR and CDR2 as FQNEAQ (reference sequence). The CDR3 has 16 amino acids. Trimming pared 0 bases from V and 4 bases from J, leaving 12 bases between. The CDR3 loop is CASSLASTALNEKLFF. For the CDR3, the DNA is TGTGCCAGCAGCTTAGCGTCAACAGCCCTTAATGAAAAACTGTTTTTT.

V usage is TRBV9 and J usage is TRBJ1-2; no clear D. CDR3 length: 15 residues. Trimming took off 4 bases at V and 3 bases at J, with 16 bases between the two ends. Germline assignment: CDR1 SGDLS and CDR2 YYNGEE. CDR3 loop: CASSFRHSGDYGYTF. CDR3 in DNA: TGTGCCAGCAGCTTCCGACACTCCGGGGACTATGGCTACACCTTC. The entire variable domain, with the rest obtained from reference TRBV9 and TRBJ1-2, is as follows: DSGVTQTPKHLITATGQRVTLRCSPRSGDLSVYWYQQSLDQGLQFLIQYYNGEERAKGNILERFSAQQFPDLHSELNLSSLELGDSALYFCASSFRHSGDYGYTFGSGTRLTVV.